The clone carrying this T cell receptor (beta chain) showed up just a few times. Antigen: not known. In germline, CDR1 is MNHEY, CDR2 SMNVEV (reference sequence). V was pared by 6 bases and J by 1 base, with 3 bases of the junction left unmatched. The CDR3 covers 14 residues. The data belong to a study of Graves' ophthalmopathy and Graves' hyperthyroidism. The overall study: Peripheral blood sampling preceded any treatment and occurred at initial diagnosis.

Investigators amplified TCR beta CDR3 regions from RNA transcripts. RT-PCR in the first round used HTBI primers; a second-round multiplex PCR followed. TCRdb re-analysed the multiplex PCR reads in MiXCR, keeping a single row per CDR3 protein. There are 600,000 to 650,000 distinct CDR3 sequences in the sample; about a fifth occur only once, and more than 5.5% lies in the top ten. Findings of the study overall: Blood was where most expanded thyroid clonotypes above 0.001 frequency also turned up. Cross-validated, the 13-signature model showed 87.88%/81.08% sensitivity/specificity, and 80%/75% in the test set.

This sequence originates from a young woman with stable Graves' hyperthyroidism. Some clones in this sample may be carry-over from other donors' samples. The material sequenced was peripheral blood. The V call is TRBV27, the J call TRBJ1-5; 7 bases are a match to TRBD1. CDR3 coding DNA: TGTGCCAGCAGGCCGACAGGGAGCAATCAGCCCCAGCATTTT. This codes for CASRPTGSNQPQHF.